This TCR beta chain was recorded in a study of shared T cell receptors in the human thymus. Sequencing was performed with immunoSEQ multiplex PCR; in TCRdb, only in-frame clones are kept and a portion is missing. Here the sample spans a few hundred thousand clones, 85% to 95% being singletons. The clonotype was recovered from a human donor. The specimen sequenced was thymocytes.

The CDR3 sequence: CASSPTVRNTEAFF. In DNA form, the CDR3 reads TGTGCCAGCAGTCCGACAGTGAGAAACACTGAAGCTTTCTTT. The chain employs TRBV27 and TRBJ1-1; TRBD1 might be the D (5 bases). The germline V gene encodes CDR1 MNHEY and CDR2 SMNVEV (reference sequence). V shed 5 bases and J shed 2 bases, with 12 bases lying between them. This CDR3 region has 14 residues.